Below, one T cell receptor (beta chain) is given with its context. Its antigen is currently unknown. These data come from a study of T cell repertoires in cytomegalovirus infection. Looking at the study overall: Indications of both CMV infection and matching HLA type were provided by public TCR beta signatures.

The germline gives CDR1 MGHRA, CDR2 YSYEKL. V was pared by 1 base and J by 1 base, with 7 bases between. This CDR3 contains 14 residues. General study results and limits: The cumulative frequency of public TCR beta families identified carriers of CMV plus the relevant HLA.

MiXCR was run by TCRdb on the reads, yielding one entry per CDR3 protein. The profile covers 290,000 or so distinct CDR3 sequences, with roughly 23% appearing a single time and over 11% taken by the ten largest. The receptor was isolated from a human donor in good health (CMV status not recorded). Some clones in this sample may be carry-over from other donors' samples. The V and J genes are TRBV4-1 and TRBJ1-1, with unresolved D. The sample consisted of PBMCs. The chain's CDR3 is CASSQVLQNTEAFF. The CDR3 nucleotides read TGCGCCAGCAGCCAAGTTTTACAGAACACTGAAGCTTTCTTT.